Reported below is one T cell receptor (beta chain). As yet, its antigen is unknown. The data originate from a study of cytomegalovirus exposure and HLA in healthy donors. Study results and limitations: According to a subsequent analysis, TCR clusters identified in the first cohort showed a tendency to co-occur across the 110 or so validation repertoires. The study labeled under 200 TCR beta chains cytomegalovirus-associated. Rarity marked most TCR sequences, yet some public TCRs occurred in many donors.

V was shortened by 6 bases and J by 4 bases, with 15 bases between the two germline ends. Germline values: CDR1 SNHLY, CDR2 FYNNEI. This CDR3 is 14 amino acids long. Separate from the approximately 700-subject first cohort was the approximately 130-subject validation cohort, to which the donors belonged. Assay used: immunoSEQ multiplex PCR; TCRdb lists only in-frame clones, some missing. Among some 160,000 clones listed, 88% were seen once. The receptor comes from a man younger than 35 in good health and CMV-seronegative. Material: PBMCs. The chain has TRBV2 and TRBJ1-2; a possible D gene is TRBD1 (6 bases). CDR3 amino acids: CASRDSGALYGYTF. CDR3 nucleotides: TGTGCCAGCAGGGACAGCGGTGCTCTCTATGGCTACACCTTC.